These T cell receptor beta chains were read from a single sample in a study of T cells in Graves' hyperthyroidism and ophthalmopathy. TCRdb passed the multiplex PCR reads through MiXCR, listing each CDR3 protein once. The sample yields a few hundred thousand distinct CDR3 sequences, roughly 13% seen once. The sequencing sample was made of blood. These receptor sequences come from a woman aged 18-35 years with Graves' hyperthyroidism. The CDR3 runs from the conserved cysteine through the conserved F or W. D genes are given only for firm matches. A clone size is listed for some rows: how often the clone was seen (once, few, many), or a class if it is expanded.

CDR3,DNA,size,D,V,J
CASSIRGQGNTEAFF,TGTGCCAGTAGTATAAGGGGACAAGGGAACACTGAAGCTTTCTTT,-,-,TRBV19,TRBJ1-1
CASSPMKTGTDTQYF,TGTGCCAGCAGTCCGATGAAAACTGGCACAGATACGCAGTATTTT,-,-,TRBV6-2/TRBV6-3,TRBJ2-3
CASSLIGGGLAGETQYF,TGTGCCAGCAGCTTAATTGGCGGGGGACTAGCGGGAGAAACCCAGTACTTC,many,TRBD2,TRBV7-2,TRBJ2-5
CASSPWENEQYF,TGTGCCAGCAGCCCGTGGGAGAACGAGCAGTACTTC,many,-,TRBV28,TRBJ2-7
CASSPVGTEAFF,TGTGCCAGCAGCCCCGTGGGCACTGAAGCTTTCTTT,many,-,TRBV11-2,TRBJ1-1
CAIRGTGRNYGYTF,TGTGCCATCAGAGGGACGGGCCGTAACTATGGCTACACCTTC,-,-,TRBV10-3,TRBJ1-2
CASSHNVGGSTDTQYF,TGTGCCAGCAGCCACAACGTGGGCGGGAGCACAGATACGCAGTATTTT,many,-,TRBV3-1,TRBJ2-3
CASSSPSGRYFNQPQHF,TGTGCCAGCAGTTCCCCTTCAGGGAGGTATTTCAATCAGCCCCAGCATTTT,few,-,TRBV6-1,TRBJ1-5
CSATPDGGSQETQYF,TGCAGTGCTACGCCCGATGGCGGGTCGCAAGAGACCCAGTACTTC,few,-,TRBV20-1,TRBJ2-5
CASIKDGNTEAFF,TGTGCCAGCATTAAAGACGGGAACACTGAAGCTTTCTTT,many,-,TRBV6-1,TRBJ1-1
CASSLVIGAGELFF,TGTGCCAGCAGTTTAGTCATCGGGGCCGGGGAGCTGTTTTTT,many,-,TRBV12-3/TRBV12-4,TRBJ2-2
CASSVGQGSDTQYF,TGTGCCAGCAGCGTAGGACAGGGGTCAGATACGCAGTATTTT,-,TRBD1,TRBV7-9,TRBJ2-3
CASTTRRGRRQEAQYF,TGTGCCAGCACCACTAGACGGGGGCGACGTCAAGAGGCCCAGTACTTC,many,-,TRBV6-2/TRBV6-3,TRBJ2-5
CASSVYQGSNYGYTF,TGTGCCAGCAGCGTCTATCAGGGGTCCAACTATGGCTACACCTTC,many,-,TRBV9,TRBJ1-2
CASGRREGEQYF,TGTGCCAGCGGTCGAAGGGAAGGCGAGCAGTACTTC,-,-,TRBV6-1,TRBJ2-7
CASSPEGASWNTEAFF,TGTGCCAGCAGTCCAGAGGGGGCTAGTTGGAACACTGAAGCTTTCTTT,many,TRBD1,TRBV27,TRBJ1-1
CASSLPNTGELFF,TGTGCCAGCAGCTTGCCGAACACCGGGGAGCTGTTTTTT,many,-,TRBV5-6,TRBJ2-2
CASSSTTSYGYTF,TGTGCCAGCAGTTCAACCACTAGCTATGGCTACACCTTC,many,-,TRBV6-2/TRBV6-3,TRBJ1-2
CASGRGPTGELFF,TGTGCCAGCGGCAGGGGGCCTACCGGGGAGCTGTTTTTT,-,TRBD1,TRBV28,TRBJ2-2
CASSAIRGETNYGYTF,TGTGCCAGCAGCGCGATTCGGGGGGAAACTAACTATGGCTACACCTTC,many,-,TRBV11-2,TRBJ1-2
CASSLGSLNEQFF,TGTGCCAGCAGCTTAGGAAGCCTCAATGAGCAGTTCTTC,many,-,TRBV11-2,TRBJ2-1
CASSVGGSGSIANEQFF,TGTGCCAGCAGCGTAGGTGGTAGCGGGAGCATAGCCAATGAGCAGTTCTTC,-,TRBD2,TRBV9,TRBJ2-1
CASTPADRVWNTEAFF,TGTGCCAGCACCCCGGCCGACAGGGTTTGGAACACTGAAGCTTTCTTT,few,TRBD1,TRBV6-1,TRBJ1-1
CASSVSYEQYF,TGTGCCAGCAGCGTCTCCTACGAGCAGTACTTC,many,-,TRBV7-2,TRBJ2-7
CASSSGGNEQYF,TGTGCCAGCAGCTCGGGAGGGAACGAGCAGTACTTC,many,TRBD2,TRBV11-2,TRBJ2-7
CASSRDRGRADTQYF,TGTGCCAGTAGCCGCGACAGGGGTAGGGCAGATACGCAGTATTTT,many,TRBD1,TRBV11-2,TRBJ2-3
CASSRHSSSYEQYF,TGTGCCAGCAGTCGACACTCGTCTTCCTACGAGCAGTACTTC,-,-,TRBV12-3/TRBV12-4,TRBJ2-7
CASSLELAGVGQYF,TGTGCCAGCAGCTTGGAACTAGCGGGAGTTGGGCAGTACTTC,many,TRBD2,TRBV5-8,TRBJ2-7
CASSYSPWQRVGKNIQYF,TGTGCCAGCAGTTACTCCCCGTGGCAGCGGGTAGGCAAAAACATTCAGTACTTC,few,-,TRBV6-2/TRBV6-3,TRBJ2-4
CASVLGLSSGNTIYF,TGTGCCAGCGTTTTAGGACTGAGCTCTGGAAACACCATATATTTT,few,-,TRBV28,TRBJ1-3
CASSQERLVSAYNEQFF,TGTGCCAGCAGCCAAGAACGACTAGTCTCCGCCTACAATGAGCAGTTCTTC,many,-,TRBV3-1,TRBJ2-1
CATSEGIASSTDTQYF,TGTGCCACCAGTGAAGGGATAGCGTCTAGCACAGATACGCAGTATTTT,many,-,TRBV24-1,TRBJ2-3
CASSSTPGGVPSGANVLTF,TGTGCCAGCAGCTCAACCCCCGGCGGCGTACCCTCTGGGGCCAACGTCCTGACTTTC,many,-,TRBV7-9,TRBJ2-6
CASSYAGIYGYTF,TGTGCCAGCAGTTATGCGGGGATCTATGGCTACACCTTC,many,-,TRBV6-2/TRBV6-3,TRBJ1-2
CASSSAGTSMETQYF,TGTGCCAGCAGCTCAGCCGGGACTAGTATGGAGACCCAGTACTTC,many,TRBD2,TRBV7-6,TRBJ2-5
CSATGQGPYEQYF,TGCAGTGCTACGGGACAGGGGCCCTACGAGCAGTACTTC,-,TRBD1,TRBV20-1,TRBJ2-7
CSALSGGTPARGYTF,TGCAGTGCGCTATCGGGAGGGACCCCTGCCCGAGGCTACACCTTC,-,-,TRBV20-1,TRBJ1-2
CASSLSRLGDNEQFF,TGTGCCAGCAGCCTTTCGAGACTAGGGGACAATGAGCAGTTCTTC,-,-,TRBV12-3/TRBV12-4,TRBJ2-1
CASSLTSGGETQYF,TGTGCCAGCAGCTTGACTAGCGGTGGGGAGACCCAGTACTTC,many,TRBD2,TRBV5-6,TRBJ2-5
CASSYAGGELFF,TGTGCCAGCAGTTATGCCGGGGGGGAGCTGTTTTTT,many,-,TRBV27,TRBJ2-2
CASRRGGAGGPNTGELFF,TGTGCCAGCAGGCGGGGGGGAGCGGGAGGGCCGAACACCGGGGAGCTGTTTTTT,-,TRBD2,TRBV6-1,TRBJ2-2
CAWSRQGGNQPQHF,TGTGCCTGGAGCCGGCAGGGAGGTAATCAGCCCCAGCATTTT,-,-,TRBV30,TRBJ1-5
CASSLSDRVSEQYF,TGTGCCAGCAGTTTATCGGACAGGGTGAGCGAGCAGTACTTC,-,TRBD1,TRBV28,TRBJ2-7
CAISEGGLRETQYF,TGTGCCATCAGTGAAGGGGGGTTGAGAGAGACCCAGTACTTC,few,-,TRBV10-3,TRBJ2-5
CASSLADQKNIQYF,TGTGCCAGCAGTTTGGCAGACCAAAAAAACATTCAGTACTTC,many,-,TRBV27,TRBJ2-4
CAWRGHLNYGYTF,TGTGCCTGGAGGGGACACCTAAACTATGGCTACACCTTC,-,-,TRBV30,TRBJ1-2
CASSVDSHSTDTQYF,TGTGCCAGCAGCGTGGACTCGCACAGCACAGATACGCAGTATTTT,many,-,TRBV5-4,TRBJ2-3
CASSSGTSGSTLVDTGELFF,TGTGCCAGCAGCTCGGGGACTAGCGGGTCTACATTGGTGGACACCGGGGAGCTGTTTTTT,few,TRBD2,TRBV11-1,TRBJ2-2
CASSDGTGADYEQYF,TGTGCCAGCAGTGACGGGACAGGGGCAGACTACGAGCAGTACTTC,many,TRBD1,TRBV6-1,TRBJ2-7
CSVDGGGISYEQYF,TGCAGCGTTGATGGGGGAGGGATCTCCTACGAGCAGTACTTC,many,TRBD2,TRBV29-1,TRBJ2-7
CASSYRGGGQPQHF,TGTGCCAGCAGTTACAGGGGGGGGGGACAGCCCCAGCATTTT,few,-,TRBV6-5,TRBJ1-5
CAWSVKGGAGANVLTF,TGTGCCTGGAGTGTAAAAGGGGGCGCTGGGGCCAACGTCCTGACTTTC,-,TRBD1,TRBV30,TRBJ2-6
CATSMAGGSGEQYF,TGTGCCACCAGCATGGCGGGAGGTTCCGGCGAGCAGTACTTC,many,TRBD2,TRBV15,TRBJ2-7
CASSFPQVGEQFF,TGCGCCAGCAGCTTTCCCCAGGTCGGTGAGCAGTTCTTC,many,-,TRBV5-1,TRBJ2-1
CASSYSRKGGNTEAFF,TGTGCCAGCAGTTATTCCAGAAAGGGTGGGAACACTGAAGCTTTCTTT,few,-,TRBV6-2/TRBV6-3,TRBJ1-1
CASSRDRVDTGELFF,TGTGCCAGCAGCAGGGACAGGGTAGACACCGGGGAGCTGTTTTTT,-,TRBD1,TRBV7-2,TRBJ2-2
CSVGGGSYEQYF,TGCAGCGTTGGCGGGGGCTCCTACGAGCAGTACTTC,-,TRBD2,TRBV29-1,TRBJ2-7
CASSPFEAGGYNEQFF,TGTGCCAGCAGCCCCTTCGAAGCGGGAGGGTACAATGAGCAGTTCTTC,many,TRBD2,TRBV7-3,TRBJ2-1
CASSLPPWGTDTQYF,TGTGCCAGCAGTTTACCCCCCTGGGGCACAGATACGCAGTATTTT,many,-,TRBV28,TRBJ2-3
CASSLSATSDEQFF,TGTGCCAGCAGCTTGTCAGCGACCTCGGATGAGCAGTTCTTC,many,-,TRBV11-3,TRBJ2-1